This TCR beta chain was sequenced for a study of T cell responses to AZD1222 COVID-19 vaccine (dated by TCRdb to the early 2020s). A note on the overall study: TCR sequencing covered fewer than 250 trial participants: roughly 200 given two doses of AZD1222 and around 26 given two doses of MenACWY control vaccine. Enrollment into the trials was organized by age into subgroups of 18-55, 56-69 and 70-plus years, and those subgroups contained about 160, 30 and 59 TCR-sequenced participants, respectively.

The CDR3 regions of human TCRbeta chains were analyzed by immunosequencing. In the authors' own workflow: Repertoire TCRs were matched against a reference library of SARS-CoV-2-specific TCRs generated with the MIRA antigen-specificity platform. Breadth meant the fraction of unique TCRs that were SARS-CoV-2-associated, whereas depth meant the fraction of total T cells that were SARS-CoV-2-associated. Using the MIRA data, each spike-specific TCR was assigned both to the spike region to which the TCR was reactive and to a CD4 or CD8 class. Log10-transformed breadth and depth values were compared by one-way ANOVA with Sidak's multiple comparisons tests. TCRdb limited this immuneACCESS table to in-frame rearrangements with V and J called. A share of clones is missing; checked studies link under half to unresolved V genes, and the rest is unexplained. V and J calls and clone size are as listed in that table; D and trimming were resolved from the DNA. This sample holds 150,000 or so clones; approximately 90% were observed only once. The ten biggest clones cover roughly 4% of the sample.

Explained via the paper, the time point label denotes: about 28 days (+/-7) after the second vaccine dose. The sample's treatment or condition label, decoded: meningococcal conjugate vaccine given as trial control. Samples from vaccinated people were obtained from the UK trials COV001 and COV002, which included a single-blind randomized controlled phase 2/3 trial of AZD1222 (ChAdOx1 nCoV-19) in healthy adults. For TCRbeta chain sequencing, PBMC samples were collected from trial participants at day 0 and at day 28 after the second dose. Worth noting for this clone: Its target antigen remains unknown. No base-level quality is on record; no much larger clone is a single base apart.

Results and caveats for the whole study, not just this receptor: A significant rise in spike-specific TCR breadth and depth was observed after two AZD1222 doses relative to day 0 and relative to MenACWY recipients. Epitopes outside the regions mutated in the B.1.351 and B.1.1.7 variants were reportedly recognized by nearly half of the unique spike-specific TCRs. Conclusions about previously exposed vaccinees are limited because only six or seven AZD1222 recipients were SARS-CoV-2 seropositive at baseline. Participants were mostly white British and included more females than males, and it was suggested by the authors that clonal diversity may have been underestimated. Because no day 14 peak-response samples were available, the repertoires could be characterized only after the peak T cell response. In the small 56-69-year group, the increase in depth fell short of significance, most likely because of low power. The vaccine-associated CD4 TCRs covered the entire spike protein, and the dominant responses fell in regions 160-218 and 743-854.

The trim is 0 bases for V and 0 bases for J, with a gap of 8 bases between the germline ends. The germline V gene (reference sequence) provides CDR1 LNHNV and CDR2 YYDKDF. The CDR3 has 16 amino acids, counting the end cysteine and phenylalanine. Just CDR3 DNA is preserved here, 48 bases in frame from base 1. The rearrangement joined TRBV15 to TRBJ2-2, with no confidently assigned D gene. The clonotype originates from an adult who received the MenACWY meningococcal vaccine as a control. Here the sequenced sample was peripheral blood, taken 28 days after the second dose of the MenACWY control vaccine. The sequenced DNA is TGTGCCACCAGCAGAGATGACGGTTCGAACACCGGGGAGCTGTTTTTT. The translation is CATSRDDGSNTGELFF.